The 5 T cell receptor beta chains presented below share a single source sample, sequenced in a study of blood T cell repertoires in COVID-19. Profiled with immunoSEQ multiplex PCR; TCRdb holds only in-frame clones, not every one. The table lists 490,000 or so clones, 85% to 90% of them singletons. Sequenced sample: PBMCs or T cells enriched from blood (not recorded which). These receptors all come from a woman in her thirties or forties who had recovered from COVID-19.

This CDR3 reads CASSPSMNTEAFF. DNA for the CDR3: TGTGCCAGCTCCCCGAGCATGAACACTGAAGCTTTCTTT. The chain recombines TRBV6-5 with TRBJ1-1, with unresolved D. Germline CDR1 reads MNHEY; CDR2 reads SVGAGI. The CDR3 contains 13 residues. V shed 8 bases and J shed 0 bases, with 10 bases lying between them.

In this sample, this clone turned up many times. This CDR3 is CASSSWRELHEQFF. CDR3 sequence (DNA): TGTGCCAGCAGTTCTTGGCGGGAGTTGCATGAGCAGTTCTTC. This chain connects TRBV27 to TRBJ2-1; 7 positions match TRBD2. This CDR3 has 14 residues. V dropped 4 bases and J dropped 8; count of bases not matched to a gene: 8. Per the germline V gene, CDR1 is MNHEY and CDR2 is SMNVEV (reference sequence).

This chain's CDR3 is CAWSVDSYNQPQHF. DNA of the CDR3: TGTGCCTGGAGTGTTGACAGTTACAATCAGCCCCAGCATTTT. The J gene is TRBJ1-5, the V gene TRBV30; maybe TRBD1 (5 bases). V dropped 0 bases and J dropped 3 bases, with 9 bases sitting between them. The CDR3 runs 14 residues. Germline loops: CDR1 GTSNPN, CDR2 SVGIG (reference sequence).

The V and J genes are TRBV9 and TRBJ2-7; D unclear. Trimming stripped 1 base from V and 5 bases from J, with 10 bases between. The CDR3 totals 13 residues. Germline CDR1 reads SGDLS; CDR2 reads YYNGEE. The CDR3: CASSVSGRDEQYF. CDR3 bases: TGTGCCAGCAGCGTATCGGGTCGCGACGAGCAGTACTTC.

J is TRBJ1-2 and V is TRBV7-8, with no clear D. Germline CDR1 reads SGHVS; CDR2 reads FQNEAQ. The CDR3 is made up of 15 amino acids. With 0 bases removed from V and 0 bases from J, the gap between germline ends came to 8 bases. CDR3 in amino acids: CASSLAGGANYGYTF. The CDR3 DNA reads as TGTGCCAGCAGCTTAGCGGGCGGGGCTAACTATGGCTACACCTTC. The full variable domain, with the rest looked up from reference TRBV7-8 and TRBJ1-2, is GAGVSQSPRYKVAKRGQDVALRCDPISGHVSLFWYQQALGQGPEFLTYFQNEAQLDKSGLPSDRFFAERPEGSVSTLKIQRTQQEDSAVYLCASSLAGGANYGYTFGSGTRLTVV.